These 24 T cell receptor beta chains were sequenced from one sample in a study of T cell responses to AZD1222 COVID-19 vaccine. TCRdb's table, derived via immunoSEQ multiplex PCR, lists solely in-frame clones and lacks some. The sample has some 130,000 clones; 88% are singletons. The material sequenced was peripheral blood, taken 28 days after the second AZD1222 dose. The receptors were gathered from an adult who received the AZD1222 COVID-19 vaccine.

The gene calls are TRBV20-1 and TRBJ2-1, with D hard to call. Trimming pared 7 bases from V and 7 bases from J, leaving 8 bases between. Germline V gene lookup returns CDR1 DFQATT and CDR2 SNEGSKA (reference sequence). This CDR3 contains 10 residues. The chain's CDR3 is CSVKGNEQFF. The CDR3 nucleotides are TGCAGTGTTAAAGGGAATGAGCAGTTCTTC.

This chain connects TRBV10-3 to TRBJ2-1; D gene ambiguous. The germline V gene has CDR1 ENHRY and CDR2 SYGVKD. V was clipped by 3 bases and J by 5 bases, with 5 bases between them. The CDR3 is made up of 12 amino acids. CDR3: CAISDINNEQFF. CDR3 nucleotides: TGTGCCATCAGTGATATTAACAATGAGCAGTTCTTC.

The CDR3 sequence is CASSDSDTGELFF. The CDR3 DNA reads TGTGCCAGCAGTGACTCGGACACCGGGGAGCTGTTTTTT. V and J are TRBV6-4 and TRBJ2-2; D unresolved. The V gene's germline CDR1 is MRHNA and CDR2 SNTAGT. Trimming cost V 0 bases and J 3 bases, with 2 bases left between them. The CDR3 sequence is 13 residues long.

This sequence joins TRBV28 and TRBJ1-2; TRBD1 matches at 10 bases. V lost 5 bases and J lost 3; bases outside the gene matches: 6. The CDR3 has 15 amino acids. Germline values: CDR1 MDHEN, CDR2 SYDVKM. CDR3 in DNA: TGTGCCAGCAGTCCTTGGACAGGGGGATACTATGGCTACACCTTC. As protein: CASSPWTGGYYGYTF.

CDR3 sequence reads: CASSPVEDLPYEQYF. DNA of the CDR3: TGTGCCAGCAGCCCCGTGGAGGACCTACCCTACGAGCAGTACTTC. The chain couples TRBV7-4 to TRBJ2-7; D is possibly TRBD2 (5 bases). Germline V gives CDR1 SGHVT, CDR2 SQSDAQ. V gave up 5 bases and J gave up 2 bases, with 16 bases separating them. The length of the CDR3 is 15 residues.

V usage is TRBV29-1 and J usage is TRBJ2-1; D remains unclear. V was shortened by 7 bases and J by 6 bases, with 16 bases between the two germline ends. The germline V gene has CDR1 SQVTM and CDR2 ANQGSEA. The CDR3 runs 13 residues. CDR3 DNA sequence: TGCAGCGCCAAGCAGCAGGCGCTCAATGAGCAGTTCTTC. This gives the protein CSAKQQALNEQFF.

Only one count was recorded for this clone. The V gene is TRBV6-5, the J gene TRBJ1-3; D gene unclear. Germline CDR1 MNHEY, CDR2 SVGAGI. The V gene lost 6 bases and the J gene lost 0 bases, with 9 bases spanning the gap. This CDR3 has 14 amino acids. The CDR3 nucleotides read TGTGCCAGCAGGAGGGAGAGCTCTGGAAACACCATATATTTT. It codes for CASRRESSGNTIYF.

This clone occurred once. The chain joins TRBV12-1 to TRBJ1-6; the table gives TRBD1 as D, unverified against the DNA. TRBV12-1 is termed a pseudogene. The CDR3 totals 15 residues. This CDR3 reads CASSRRGTGLSPLHF. CDR3 DNA sequence: TGTGCCAGCAGCCGTCGCGGGACAGGCTTATCACCCCTCCACTTT.

The chain combines TRBV10-3 with TRBJ1-6, with D maybe TRBD1 (6 bases). This CDR3 has 16 amino acids. The V gene's germline CDR1 is ENHRY and CDR2 SYGVKD. V was clipped by 0 bases and J by 10 bases, with 16 bases between them. CDR3 in DNA: TGTGCCATCAGTGAGTCGCTCGTCCAGGGGAACTCACCCCTCCACTTT. Protein: CAISESLVQGNSPLHF.

The chain links TRBV6-5 to TRBJ2-7, with D possibly called TRBD1 or TRBD2 (5 bases each). CDR1 is MNHEY and CDR2 is SVGAGI in the germline V gene. V was clipped by 8 bases and J by 3 bases, with 11 bases between them. The CDR3 has 12 residues. The CDR3 here is CASRGERYEQYF. Written as DNA, the CDR3 is TGTGCCAGCCGAGGGGAGCGCTACGAGCAGTACTTC.

The gene calls are TRBV30 and TRBJ2-1; D unclear. Germline V CDR1 and CDR2: GTSNPN, SVGIG (reference sequence). The length of the CDR3 is 13 residues. With 0 bases removed from V and 3 bases from J, the gap between germline ends came to 6 bases. In DNA, the CDR3 is TGTGCCTGGAGTGTAGGCAACTACAATGAGCAGTTCTTC. Translation gives CAWSVGNYNEQFF.

This chain connects TRBV28 to TRBJ1-4; TRBD1 matches at 8 bases. CDR1 is MDHEN and CDR2 is SYDVKM in the germline V gene. V gave up 4 bases and J gave up 7 bases; unmatched junction bases: 8. The CDR3 extends over 15 amino acids. CDR3 protein: CASSYQGAGFEKLFF. As DNA, the CDR3 is TGTGCCAGCAGTTATCAGGGGGCGGGGTTTGAAAAACTGTTTTTT.

The genes are TRBV10-3 and TRBJ2-7; 9 bases are shared with TRBD1. V lost 2 bases, J lost 7 bases, and 12 bases stayed unmatched. Per the germline V gene, CDR1 is ENHRY and CDR2 is SYGVKD. This CDR3 is 16 amino acids long. The CDR3 DNA reads TGTGCCATCAGTGAGCCTAGGACAGGGGAAGGGAGTGAGCAGTACTTC. It yields the protein CAISEPRTGEGSEQYF.

V and J are TRBV5-1 and TRBJ1-2; TRBD1 is a possible D gene (5 bases). The germline CDR1 and CDR2 sequences are SGHRS and YFSETQ. The germline V and J ends were trimmed by 0 bases and 7 bases, with 16 bases remaining between them. The CDR3 contains 15 residues. For the CDR3, the DNA is TGCGCCAGCAGCTTGGGCGGGGGTGTCACGGCTGGCTACACCTTC. Protein product: CASSLGGGVTAGYTF.

The gene calls are TRBV4-1 and TRBJ2-7; 8 positions match TRBD2. This CDR3 is 15 amino acids long. The germline CDR1 and CDR2 sequences are MGHRA and YSYEKL. J lost 0 bases, V lost 1 base, and 2 bases had no gene match. The CDR3 is CASSQAGTSSYEQYF. The CDR3 nucleotides read TGCGCCAGCAGCCAAGCCGGGACTAGCTCCTACGAGCAGTACTTC.

This rearrangement joins TRBV3-1 (or the pseudogene TRBV3-2) to TRBJ2-3; 7 bases fit TRBD2. V lost 4 bases, J lost 5 bases, and 6 bases stayed unmatched. CDR1 is LGHDT and CDR2 is YNNKEL in the germline V gene (reference sequence). The CDR3 is made up of 14 amino acids. The CDR3: CASSRTRGGDTQYF. Here the CDR3 DNA reads TGTGCCAGCAGCCGGACTAGAGGAGGAGATACGCAGTATTTT.

J is TRBJ1-1 and V is TRBV7-9; 9 bases are a match to TRBD1. V lost 5 bases and J lost 0; bases outside the gene matches: 4. Germline V gene sequence: CDR1 SEHNR, CDR2 FQNEAQ (reference sequence). CDR3 size: 15 residues. The CDR3 spells CASSRTGAMNTEAFF. CDR3 nucleotides: TGTGCCAGCAGCCGGACAGGGGCCATGAACACTGAAGCTTTCTTT.

The chain employs TRBV10-2 and TRBJ2-2; TRBD2 might be the D (5 bases). This CDR3 contains 13 residues. V lost 5 bases and J 4 bases, leaving 8 bases between the germline ends. CDR1 is WSHSY, CDR2 SAAADI, per germline. The chain's CDR3 is CASSPGITGELFF. The CDR3 nucleotides are TGCGCCAGCAGTCCCGGGATCACCGGGGAGCTGTTTTTT.

This clone occurred a few times. The chain combines TRBV6-5 with TRBJ1-2, with D perhaps matching TRBD1 (5 bases). This CDR3 comprises 15 residues. Germline V CDR1 and CDR2: MNHEY, SVGAGI. V was trimmed by 4 bases and J by 1 base, leaving 13 bases between them. CDR3 sequence: CASSLTGGGNYGYTF. CDR3 nucleotides: TGTGCCAGCAGTTTAACTGGGGGGGGTAACTATGGCTACACCTTC.

CDR3 DNA: TGTGCCACCAGCAGGGGCGGCGCCCAAGAGACCCAGTACTTC. Translating gives CATSRGGAQETQYF. This chain links TRBV15 with TRBJ2-5; D ambiguous. The length of the CDR3 is 14 residues. V lost 3 bases and J lost 1, with 9 bases in between. CDR1 LNHNV and CDR2 YYDKDF come from the germline V gene (reference sequence). The complete variable domain, with remaining parts taken from reference TRBV15 and TRBJ2-5, reads DAMVIQNPRYQVTQFGKPVTLSCSQTLNHNVMYWYQQKSSQAPKLLFHYYDKDFNNEADTPDNFQSRRPNTSFCFLDIRSPGLGDTAMYLCATSRGGAQETQYFGPGTRLLVL.

The gene calls are TRBV11-2 and TRBJ2-7, with D tentatively TRBD2 (5 bases). The CDR3 is 14 amino acids. V lost 5 bases, J lost 1 base, and 12 bases lay in between. Germline CDR1 reads SGHAT; CDR2 reads FQNNGV. CDR3 protein: CASSKRTGSYEQYF. As DNA, the CDR3 is TGTGCCAGCAGCAAAAGGACGGGATCCTACGAGCAGTACTTC. Full variable domain (outside the CDR3, taken from reference TRBV11-2 and TRBJ2-7): EAGVAQSPRYKIIEKRQSVAFWCNPISGHATLYWYQQILGQGPKLLIQFQNNGVVDDSQLPKDRFSAERLKGVDSTLKIQPAKLEDSAVYLCASSKRTGSYEQYFGPGTRLTVT.

The chain couples TRBV18 to TRBJ1-5; D may be TRBD1 (5 bases). CDR1 and CDR2 from the germline V gene are KGHSH and LQKENI. This CDR3 region has 15 residues. Trimming pared 1 base from V and 1 base from J, leaving 8 bases between. CDR3 DNA sequence: TGTGCCAGCTCACCACAGGACACAAGCAATCAGCCCCAGCATTTT. It specifies CASSPQDTSNQPQHF.

The chain combines TRBV5-1 with TRBJ1-5; 11 bases line up with TRBD1. From germline, CDR1 is SGHRS and CDR2 YFSETQ. The CDR3 is 16 amino acids. V dropped 4 bases and J dropped 6; count of bases not matched to a gene: 9. The CDR3 region is CASSPNGQGAGQPQHF. CDR3 bases: TGCGCCAGCAGCCCGAACGGACAGGGGGCAGGTCAGCCCCAGCATTTT.

This clone was counted a few times. The V gene is TRBV6-2 or TRBV6-3, the J gene TRBJ1-5; 7 positions agree with TRBD1. This CDR3 is 16 amino acids long. Germline V gives CDR1 MNHEY, CDR2 SVGEGT. Germline trimming cut 6 bases from V and 1 base from J; bases unmatched to any gene: 9. The CDR3 nucleotides read TGTGCCAGCAGCTCATACGGACAGGCGAGCAATCAGCCCCAGCATTTT. This gives the protein CASSSYGQASNQPQHF.